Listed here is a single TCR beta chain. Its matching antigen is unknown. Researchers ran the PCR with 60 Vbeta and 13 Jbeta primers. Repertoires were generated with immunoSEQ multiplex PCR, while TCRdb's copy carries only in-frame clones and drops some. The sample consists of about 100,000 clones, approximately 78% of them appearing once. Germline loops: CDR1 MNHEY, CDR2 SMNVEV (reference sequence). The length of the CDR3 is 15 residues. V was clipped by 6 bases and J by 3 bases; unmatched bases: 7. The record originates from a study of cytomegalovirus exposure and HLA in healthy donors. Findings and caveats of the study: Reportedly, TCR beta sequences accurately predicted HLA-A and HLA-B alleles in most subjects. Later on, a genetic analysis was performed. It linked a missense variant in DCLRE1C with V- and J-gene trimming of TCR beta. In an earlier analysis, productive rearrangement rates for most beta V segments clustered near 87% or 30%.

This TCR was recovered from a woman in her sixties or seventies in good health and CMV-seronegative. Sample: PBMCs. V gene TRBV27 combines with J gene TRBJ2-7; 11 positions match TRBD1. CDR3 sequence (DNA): TGTGCCAGCAGCTCGATAGGGACAGGGGGCTACGAGCAGTACTTC. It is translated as CASSSIGTGGYEQYF.